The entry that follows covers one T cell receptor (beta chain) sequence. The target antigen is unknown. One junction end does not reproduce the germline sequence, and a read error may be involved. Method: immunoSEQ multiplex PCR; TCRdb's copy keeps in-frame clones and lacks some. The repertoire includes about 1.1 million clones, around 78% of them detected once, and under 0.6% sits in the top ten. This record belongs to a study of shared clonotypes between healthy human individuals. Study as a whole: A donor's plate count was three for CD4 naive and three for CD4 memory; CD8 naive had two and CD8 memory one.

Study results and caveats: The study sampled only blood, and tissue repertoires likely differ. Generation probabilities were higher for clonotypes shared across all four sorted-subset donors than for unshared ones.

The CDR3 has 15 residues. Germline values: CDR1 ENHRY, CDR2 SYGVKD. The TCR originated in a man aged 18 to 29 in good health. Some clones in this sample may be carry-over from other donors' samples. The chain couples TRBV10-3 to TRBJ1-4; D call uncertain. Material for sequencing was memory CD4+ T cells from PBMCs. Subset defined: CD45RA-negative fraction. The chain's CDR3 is CASSSPTKSGEKLFF. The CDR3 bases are TGTGCCAGCAGTTCCCCGACCAAGTCCGGTGAAAAACTGTTTTTT.